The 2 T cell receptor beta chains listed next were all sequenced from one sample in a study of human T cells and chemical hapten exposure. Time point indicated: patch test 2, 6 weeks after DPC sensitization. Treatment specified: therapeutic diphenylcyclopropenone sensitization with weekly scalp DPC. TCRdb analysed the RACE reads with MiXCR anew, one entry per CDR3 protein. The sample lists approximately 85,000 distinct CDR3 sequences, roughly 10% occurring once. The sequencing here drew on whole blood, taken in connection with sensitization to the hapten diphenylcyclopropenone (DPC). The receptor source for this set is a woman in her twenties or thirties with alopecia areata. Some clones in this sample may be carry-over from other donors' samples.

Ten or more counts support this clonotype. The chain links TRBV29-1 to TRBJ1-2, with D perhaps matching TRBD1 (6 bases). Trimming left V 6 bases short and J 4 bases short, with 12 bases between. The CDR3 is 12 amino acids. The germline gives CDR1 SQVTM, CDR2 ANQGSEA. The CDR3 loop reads CSVPDSFYGYTF. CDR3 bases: TGCAGCGTCCCGGACAGTTTCTATGGCTACACCTTC.

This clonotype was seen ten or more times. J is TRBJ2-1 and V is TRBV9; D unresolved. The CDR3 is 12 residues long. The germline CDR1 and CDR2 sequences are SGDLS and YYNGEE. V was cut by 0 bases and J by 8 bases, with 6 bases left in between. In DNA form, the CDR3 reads TGTGCCAGCAGCGTAGTCGGCGATGAGCAGTTCTTC. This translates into CASSVVGDEQFF. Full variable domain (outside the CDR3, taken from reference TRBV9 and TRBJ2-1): DSGVTQTPKHLITATGQRVTLRCSPRSGDLSVYWYQQSLDQGLQFLIQYYNGEERAKGNILERFSAQQFPDLHSELNLSSLELGDSALYFCASSVVGDEQFFGPGTRLTVL.